The sequence of this T cell receptor beta chain was determined in a study of cytomegalovirus exposure and HLA in healthy donors. Turning to the study itself: The approximately 110 validation repertoires, a later analysis reported, used the same platform as the approximately 650 first-cohort repertoires. Study results and caveats: The study labeled roughly 160 TCR beta chains cytomegalovirus-associated.

From the roughly 120-subject validation cohort, which was separate from the roughly 630-subject first cohort, the donors were drawn. CDR3 length equals 14 residues. Trimming left V 1 base short and J 4 bases short, with 11 bases between. The germline V gene has CDR1 SGHRS and CDR2 YFSETQ. Method: immunoSEQ multiplex PCR; TCRdb's copy keeps in-frame clones and lacks some. The sample includes over 60,000 clones, roughly 96% of them seen just once. Of note for this clone: Antigen unknown.

This clonotype was obtained from a man aged 18-30 years in good health and CMV-seronegative. The specimen was PBMCs. The gene calls are TRBV5-1 and TRBJ1-2; a weak D match, TRBD1 (6 bases). CDR3 amino acids: CASSLTQGPYGYTF. The CDR3 region has the DNA TGCGCCAGCAGCTTGACACAGGGCCCCTATGGCTACACCTTC.